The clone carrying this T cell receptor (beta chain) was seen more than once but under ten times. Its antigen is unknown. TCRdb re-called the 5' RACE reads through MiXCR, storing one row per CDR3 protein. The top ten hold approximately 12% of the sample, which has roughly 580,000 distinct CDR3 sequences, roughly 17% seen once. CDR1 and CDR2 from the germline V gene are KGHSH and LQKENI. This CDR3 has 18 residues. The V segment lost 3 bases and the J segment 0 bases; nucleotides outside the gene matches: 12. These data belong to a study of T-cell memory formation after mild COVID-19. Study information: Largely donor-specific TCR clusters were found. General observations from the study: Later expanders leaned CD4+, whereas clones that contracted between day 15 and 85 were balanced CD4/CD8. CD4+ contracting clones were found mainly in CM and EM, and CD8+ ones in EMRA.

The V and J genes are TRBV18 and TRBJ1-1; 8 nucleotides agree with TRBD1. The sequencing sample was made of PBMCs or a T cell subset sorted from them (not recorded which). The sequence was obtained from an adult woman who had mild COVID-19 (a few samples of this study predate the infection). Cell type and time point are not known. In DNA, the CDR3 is TGTGCCAGCTCACCTCTCGGACAGGGAACGAGGTTGAACACTGAAGCTTTCTTT. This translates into CASSPLGQGTRLNTEAFF.